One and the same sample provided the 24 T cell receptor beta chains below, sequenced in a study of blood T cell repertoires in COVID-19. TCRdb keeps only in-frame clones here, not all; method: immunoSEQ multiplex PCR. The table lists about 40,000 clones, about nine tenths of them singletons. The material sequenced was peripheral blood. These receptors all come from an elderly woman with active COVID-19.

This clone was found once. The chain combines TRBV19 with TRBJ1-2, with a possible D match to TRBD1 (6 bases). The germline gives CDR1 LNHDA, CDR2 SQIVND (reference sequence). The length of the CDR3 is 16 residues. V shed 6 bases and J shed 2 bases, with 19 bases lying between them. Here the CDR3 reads CASSSTTRGGNYGYTF. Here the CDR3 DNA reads TGTGCCAGTAGCTCAACGACGAGGGGGGGGAACTATGGCTACACCTTC. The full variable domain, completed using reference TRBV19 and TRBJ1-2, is DGGITQSPKYLFRKEGQNVTLSCEQNLNHDAMYWYRQDPGQGLRLIYYSQIVNDFQKGDIAEGYSVSREKKESFPLTVTSAQKNPTAFYLCASSSTTRGGNYGYTFGSGTRLTVV.

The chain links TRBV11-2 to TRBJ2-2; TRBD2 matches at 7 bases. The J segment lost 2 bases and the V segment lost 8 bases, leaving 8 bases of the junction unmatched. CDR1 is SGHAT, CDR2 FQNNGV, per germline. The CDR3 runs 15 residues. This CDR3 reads CASRAGLLNTGELFF. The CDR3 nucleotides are TGTGCCAGCCGCGCGGGACTACTAAACACCGGGGAGCTGTTTTTT.

CDR3 region: CASSLTGDDVDTQYF. In nucleotides, the CDR3 is TGCGCCAGCAGCTTGACAGGCGACGACGTCGATACGCAGTATTTT. V is TRBV5-1 and J is TRBJ2-3; perhaps TRBD1 as D (5 bases). The CDR3 runs 15 residues. V was pared by 1 base and J by 6 bases, with 15 bases between. Germline V gene lookup returns CDR1 SGHRS and CDR2 YFSETQ.

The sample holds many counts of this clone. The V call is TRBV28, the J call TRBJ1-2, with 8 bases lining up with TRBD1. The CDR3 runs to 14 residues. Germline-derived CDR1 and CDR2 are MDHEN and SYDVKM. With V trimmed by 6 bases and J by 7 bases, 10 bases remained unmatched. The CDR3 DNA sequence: TGTGCCAGCAGGAAAGGACAGGGAACTTCTGGCTACACCTTC. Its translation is CASRKGQGTSGYTF.

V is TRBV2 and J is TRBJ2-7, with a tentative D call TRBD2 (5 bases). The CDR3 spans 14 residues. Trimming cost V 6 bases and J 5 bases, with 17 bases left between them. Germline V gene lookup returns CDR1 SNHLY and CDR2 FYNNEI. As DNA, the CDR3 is TGTGCCAGCAGAGAGGAGGCAATTTCGAACGAGCAGTACTTC. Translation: CASREEAISNEQYF.

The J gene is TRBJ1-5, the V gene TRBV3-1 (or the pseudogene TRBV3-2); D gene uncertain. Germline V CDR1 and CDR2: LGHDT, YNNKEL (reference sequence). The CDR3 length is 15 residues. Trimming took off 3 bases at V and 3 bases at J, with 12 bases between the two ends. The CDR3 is CASSQFEQYNQPQHF. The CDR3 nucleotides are TGTGCCAGCAGCCAGTTCGAACAGTACAATCAGCCCCAGCATTTT.

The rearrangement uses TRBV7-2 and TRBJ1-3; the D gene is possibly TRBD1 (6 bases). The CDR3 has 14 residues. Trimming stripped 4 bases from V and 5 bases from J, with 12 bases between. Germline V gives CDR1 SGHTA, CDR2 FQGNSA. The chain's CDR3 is CASSSEGGRNTIYF. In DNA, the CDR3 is TGTGCCAGCAGCTCGGAAGGGGGTCGAAACACCATATATTTT.

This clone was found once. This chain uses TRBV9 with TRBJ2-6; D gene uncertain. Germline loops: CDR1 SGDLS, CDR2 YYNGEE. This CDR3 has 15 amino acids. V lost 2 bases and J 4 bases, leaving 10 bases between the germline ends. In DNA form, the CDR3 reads TGTGCCAGCAGCGTTGAGGTGTCAGGGGCCAACGTCCTGACTTTC. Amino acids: CASSVEVSGANVLTF.

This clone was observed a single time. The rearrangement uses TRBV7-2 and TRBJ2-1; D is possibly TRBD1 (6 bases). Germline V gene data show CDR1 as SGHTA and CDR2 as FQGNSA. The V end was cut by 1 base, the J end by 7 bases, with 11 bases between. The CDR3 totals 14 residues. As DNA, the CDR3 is TGTGCCAGCAGCTTAGGGGGGCCGGAAAATGAGCAGTTCTTC. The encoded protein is CASSLGGPENEQFF.

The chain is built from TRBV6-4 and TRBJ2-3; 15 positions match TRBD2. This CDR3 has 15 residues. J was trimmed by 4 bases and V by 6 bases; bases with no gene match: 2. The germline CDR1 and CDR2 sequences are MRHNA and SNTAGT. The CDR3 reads CASRGTSGGPDTQYF. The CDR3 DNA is TGTGCCAGCAGGGGGACTAGCGGGGGGCCAGATACGCAGTATTTT.

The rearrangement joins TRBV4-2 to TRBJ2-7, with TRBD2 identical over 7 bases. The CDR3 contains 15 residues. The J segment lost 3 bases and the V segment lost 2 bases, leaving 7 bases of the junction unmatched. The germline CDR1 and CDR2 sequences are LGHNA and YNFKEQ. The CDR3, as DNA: TGTGCCAGCAGCCAACCGTCCGGGACTAACTACGAGCAGTACTTC. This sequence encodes CASSQPSGTNYEQYF.

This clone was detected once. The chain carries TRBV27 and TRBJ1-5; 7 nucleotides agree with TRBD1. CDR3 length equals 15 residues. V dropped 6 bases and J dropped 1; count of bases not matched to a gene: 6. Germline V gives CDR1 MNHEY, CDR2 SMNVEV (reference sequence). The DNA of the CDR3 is TGTGCCAGCAGCCTACAGGGGAACAGCAATCAGCCCCAGCATTTT. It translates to CASSLQGNSNQPQHF.

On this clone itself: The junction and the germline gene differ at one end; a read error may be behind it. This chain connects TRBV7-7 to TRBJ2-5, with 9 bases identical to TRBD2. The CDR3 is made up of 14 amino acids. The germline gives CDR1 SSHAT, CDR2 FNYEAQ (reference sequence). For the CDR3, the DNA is TGTGCTAGCAGCGGTGGACTAGCGCCGGAGACCCAGTACTTC. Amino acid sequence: CASSGGLAPETQYF.

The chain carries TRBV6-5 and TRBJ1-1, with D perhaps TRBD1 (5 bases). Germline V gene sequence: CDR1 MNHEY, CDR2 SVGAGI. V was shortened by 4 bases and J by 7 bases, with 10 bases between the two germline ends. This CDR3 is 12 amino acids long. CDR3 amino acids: CASSLRGGEAFF. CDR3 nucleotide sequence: TGTGCCAGCAGTTTAAGGGGTGGTGAAGCTTTCTTT.

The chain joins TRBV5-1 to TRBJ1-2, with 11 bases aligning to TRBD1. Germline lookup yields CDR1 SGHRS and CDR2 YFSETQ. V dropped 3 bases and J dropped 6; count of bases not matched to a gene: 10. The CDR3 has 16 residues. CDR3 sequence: CASSSTDRGRHNGYTF. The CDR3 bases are TGCGCCAGCAGCTCGACGGACAGGGGGCGGCACAATGGCTACACCTTC.

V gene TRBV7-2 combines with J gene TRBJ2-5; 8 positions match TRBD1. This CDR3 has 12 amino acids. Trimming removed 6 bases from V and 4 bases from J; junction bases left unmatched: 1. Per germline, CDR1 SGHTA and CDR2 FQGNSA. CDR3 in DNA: TGTGCCAGCAGTGGACAGGGAGAGACCCAGTACTTC. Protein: CASSGQGETQYF.

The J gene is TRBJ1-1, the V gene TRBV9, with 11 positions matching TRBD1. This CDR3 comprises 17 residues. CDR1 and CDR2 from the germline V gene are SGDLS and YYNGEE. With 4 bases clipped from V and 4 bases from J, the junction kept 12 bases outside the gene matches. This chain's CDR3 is CASSLTGTGGDGTEAFF. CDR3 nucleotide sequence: TGTGCCAGCAGCCTCACCGGGACAGGGGGGGATGGCACTGAAGCTTTCTTT.

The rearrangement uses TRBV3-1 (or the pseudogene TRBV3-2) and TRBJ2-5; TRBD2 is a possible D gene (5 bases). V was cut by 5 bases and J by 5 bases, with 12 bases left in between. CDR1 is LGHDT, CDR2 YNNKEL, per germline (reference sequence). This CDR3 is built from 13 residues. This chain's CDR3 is CASSSPTGETQYF. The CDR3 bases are TGTGCCAGCAGCTCACCGACGGGGGAGACCCAGTACTTC.

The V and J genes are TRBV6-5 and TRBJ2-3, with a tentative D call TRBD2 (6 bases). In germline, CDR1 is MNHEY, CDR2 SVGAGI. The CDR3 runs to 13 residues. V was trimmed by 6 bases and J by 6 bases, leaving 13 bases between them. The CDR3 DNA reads TGTGCCAGCAGGGGGGGTTTTCTGGATACGCAGTATTTT. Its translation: CASRGGFLDTQYF.

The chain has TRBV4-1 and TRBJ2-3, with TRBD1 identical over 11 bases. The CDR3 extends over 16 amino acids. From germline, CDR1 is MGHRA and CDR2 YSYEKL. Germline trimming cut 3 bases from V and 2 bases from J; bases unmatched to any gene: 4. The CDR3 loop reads CASSQDRGRTTDTQYF. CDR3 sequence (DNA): TGCGCCAGCAGCCAGGACAGGGGGCGTACCACAGATACGCAGTATTTT.

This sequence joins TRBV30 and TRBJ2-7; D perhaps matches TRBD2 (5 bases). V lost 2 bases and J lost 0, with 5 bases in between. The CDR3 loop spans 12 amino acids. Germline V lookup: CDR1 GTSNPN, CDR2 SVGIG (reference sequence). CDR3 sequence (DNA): TGTGCCTGGAGTACTAGCTCCTACGAGCAGTACTTC. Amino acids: CAWSTSSYEQYF. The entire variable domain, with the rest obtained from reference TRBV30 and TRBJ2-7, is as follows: SQTIHQWPATLVQPVGSPLSLECTVEGTSNPNLYWYRQAAGRGLQLLFYSVGIGQISSEVPQNLSASRPQDRQFILSSKKLLLSDSGFYLCAWSTSSYEQYFGPGTRLTVT.

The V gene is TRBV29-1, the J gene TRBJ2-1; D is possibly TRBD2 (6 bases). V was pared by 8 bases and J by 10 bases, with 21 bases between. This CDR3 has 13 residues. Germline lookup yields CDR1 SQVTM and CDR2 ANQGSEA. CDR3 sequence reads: CSSSGGEVGEQFF. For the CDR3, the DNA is TGCAGCTCATCAGGAGGGGAGGTAGGCGAGCAGTTCTTC.

CDR3 DNA sequence: TGTGCCAGCAGCTTGGATTTCGCCAGGAACACTGAAGCTTTCTTT. Amino acid sequence: CASSLDFARNTEAFF. The chain recombines TRBV5-4 with TRBJ1-1; D remains ambiguous. The CDR3 extends over 15 amino acids. The V end lost 0 bases, the J end lost 1 base, and 10 bases lay between the germline ends. From germline, CDR1 is SGHNT and CDR2 YYREEE (reference sequence). Drawing the rest from reference TRBV5-4 and TRBJ1-1, the complete variable domain is ETGVTQSPTHLIKTRGQQVTLRCSSQSGHNTVSWYQQALGQGPQFIFQYYREEENGRGNFPPRFSGLQFPNYSSELNVNALELDDSALYLCASSLDFARNTEAFFGQGTRLTVV.

This CDR3 reads CASSLGSSYEQYF. CDR3 sequence (DNA): TGTGCCAGCAGCTTGGGTTCCAGCTACGAGCAGTACTTC. The gene calls are TRBV5-4 and TRBJ2-7; the D is unclear. The CDR3 has 13 amino acids. From germline, CDR1 is SGHNT and CDR2 YYREEE (reference sequence). The germline V and J ends were trimmed by 0 bases and 3 bases, with 7 bases remaining between them.